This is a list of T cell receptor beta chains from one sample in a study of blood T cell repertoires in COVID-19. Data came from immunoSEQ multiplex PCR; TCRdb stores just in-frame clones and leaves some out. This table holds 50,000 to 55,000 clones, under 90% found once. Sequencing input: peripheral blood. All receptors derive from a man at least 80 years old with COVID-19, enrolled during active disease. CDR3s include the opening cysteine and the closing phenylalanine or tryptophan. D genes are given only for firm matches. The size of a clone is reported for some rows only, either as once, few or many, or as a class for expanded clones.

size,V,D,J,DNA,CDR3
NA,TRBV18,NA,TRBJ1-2,TGTGCCAGCTCACCTCGCGATGGCTACACCTTC,CASSPRDGYTF
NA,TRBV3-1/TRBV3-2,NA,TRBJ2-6,TGTGCCAGCAGCCACGGGGTAGGCTCTGGGGCCAACGTCCTGACTTTC,CASSHGVGSGANVLTF
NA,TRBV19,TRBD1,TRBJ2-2,TGTGCCAGTAATCCCCTAGGACAGGAGGATGGGGAGCTGTTTTTT,CASNPLGQEDGELFF
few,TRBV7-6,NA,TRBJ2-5,TGTGCCAGCAGCTTAGCCACGGGGGAGCAAGAGACCCAGTACTTC,CASSLATGEQETQYF
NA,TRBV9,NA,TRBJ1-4,TGTGCCAGCGGTGGGGAGGGATATGAAAAACTGTTTTTT,CASGGEGYEKLFF
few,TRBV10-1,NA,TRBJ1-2,TGCGCCAGCAGTGATCGAGACTATGGCTACACCTTC,CASSDRDYGYTF
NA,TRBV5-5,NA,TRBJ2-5,TGTGCCAGCAGCCAAAAGGGGGGGCAAGGGGAGACCCAGTACTTC,CASSQKGGQGETQYF
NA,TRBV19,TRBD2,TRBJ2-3,TGTGCCAGTAATCGGGGGGGCAGCGCAGATACGCAGTATTTT,CASNRGGSADTQYF
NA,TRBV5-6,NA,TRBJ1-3,TGTGCCAGCAGCATAACCCTCAGAGGCTACTCTGGAAACACCATATATTTT,CASSITLRGYSGNTIYF
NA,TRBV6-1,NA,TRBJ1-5,TGTGCCAGCAGTGATGTGCGGGGCAGAACTAGCAATCAGCCCCAGCATTTT,CASSDVRGRTSNQPQHF
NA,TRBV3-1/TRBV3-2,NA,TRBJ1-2,TGTGCCAGCAGCCAAACTCAATACTATGGCTACACCTTC,CASSQTQYYGYTF
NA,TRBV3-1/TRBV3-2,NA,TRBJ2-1,TGTGCCAGCAGCCAAGGGTCCAGGGTTGAGCAGTTCTTC,CASSQGSRVEQFF
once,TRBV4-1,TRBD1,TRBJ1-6,TGCGCCAGCAGCCAAGATCCCGGGACAGAGAATTCACCCCTCCACTTT,CASSQDPGTENSPLHF
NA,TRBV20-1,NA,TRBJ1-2,TGCAGTGCTTACCGACAGAGAAACACCTTC,CSAYRQRNTF
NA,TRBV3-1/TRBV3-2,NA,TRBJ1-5,TGTGCCAGCAGCCGGCCGGGAGATCAGCCCCAGCATTTT,CASSRPGDQPQHF
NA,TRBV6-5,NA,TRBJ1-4,TGTGCCAGCAGTTACTCGAGTGGGGAGGGGGAAAAACTGTTTTTT,CASSYSSGEGEKLFF
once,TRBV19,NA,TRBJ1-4,TGTGCCAGTAGTATATGGGCAAGTTCAACTAATGAAAAACTGTTTTTT,CASSIWASSTNEKLFF
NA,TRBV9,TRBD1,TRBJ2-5,TGTGCCAGCAGCGTCGGGCAGGGGGCCGGAGAGACCCAGTACTTC,CASSVGQGAGETQYF
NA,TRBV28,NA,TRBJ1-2,TGTGCCAGCAGTTTGTCCATACAGGGCAACTATGGCTACACCTTC,CASSLSIQGNYGYTF
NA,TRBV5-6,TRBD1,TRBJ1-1,TGTGCCAGCAGCTTCCTAGACAGGGAAGGGACTGAAGCTTTCTTT,CASSFLDREGTEAFF
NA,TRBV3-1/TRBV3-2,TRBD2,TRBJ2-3,TGTGCCAGCAGCCAGGGCGGGGGGGGAAGAGATACGCAGTATTTT,CASSQGGGGRDTQYF
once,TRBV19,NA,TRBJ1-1,TGTGCCAGTAGTCCCCGAGCGGGGGGGAGTTACACTGAAGCTTTCTTT,CASSPRAGGSYTEAFF
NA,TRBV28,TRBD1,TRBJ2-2,TGTGCCAGCAGTCGGACAGGGGGTTCCGGGGAGCTGTTTTTT,CASSRTGGSGELFF
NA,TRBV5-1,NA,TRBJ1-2,TGCGCCAGCAGCTTGGCTGGAGGGGACGGCTACACCTTC,CASSLAGGDGYTF
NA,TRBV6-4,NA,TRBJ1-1,TGTGCCAGCAGCGCAGAGGCCCTTAGAAGCTCCACTGAAGCTTTCTTT,CASSAEALRSSTEAFF
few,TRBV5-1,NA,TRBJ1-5,TGCGCCAGCAGCTTGTCCGGGAACAATCAGCCCCAGCATTTT,CASSLSGNNQPQHF
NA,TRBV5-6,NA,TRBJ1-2,TGTGCCAGCAGCTTAGACAGCTTCTATGGCTACACCTTC,CASSLDSFYGYTF
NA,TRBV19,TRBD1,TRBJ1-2,TGTGCCAGTAGTATACGACAGGGGGTCAACTATGGCTACACCTTC,CASSIRQGVNYGYTF
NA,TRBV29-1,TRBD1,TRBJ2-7,TGCAGCGTTAGGGGGATCGGGACAGGGACCTACGAGCAGTACTTC,CSVRGIGTGTYEQYF
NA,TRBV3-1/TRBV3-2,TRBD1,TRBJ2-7,TGTGCCAGCAGCCCCCCACCCAGGGGGCATTACGAGCAGTACTTC,CASSPPPRGHYEQYF
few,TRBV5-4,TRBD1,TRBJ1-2,TGTGCCAGCAGCTCCGGGACAGATAGTTTAGCTAACTATGGCTACACCTTC,CASSSGTDSLANYGYTF
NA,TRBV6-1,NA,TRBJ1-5,TGTGCCAGCAGTGAAGGTTCGTACGGGCCCCAGCATTTT,CASSEGSYGPQHF
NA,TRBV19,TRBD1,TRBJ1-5,TGTGTATGCCCGACAGGGGACAGCAATCAGCCCCAGCATTTT,CVCPTGDSNQPQHF
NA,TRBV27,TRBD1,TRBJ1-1,TGTGCCAGCAGGAAACTCGGGACAGGGGGAAACACTGAAGCTTTCTTT,CASRKLGTGGNTEAFF
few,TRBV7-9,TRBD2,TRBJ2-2,TGTGCCAGCAGACGCGGCGGGGGGCGCGGGACCGGGGAGCTGTTTTTT,CASRRGGGRGTGELFF
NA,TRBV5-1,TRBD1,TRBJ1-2,TGCGCCAGCGGGACAACCGGACAGGGCAACTATGGCTACACCTTC,CASGTTGQGNYGYTF
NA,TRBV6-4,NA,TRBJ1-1,TGTGCCAGCTCCGTATATATGAACACTGAAGCTTTCTTT,CASSVYMNTEAFF
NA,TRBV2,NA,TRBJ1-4,TGTGCCAGCAGAGGACAGCGACTTAATGAAAAACTGTTTTTT,CASRGQRLNEKLFF
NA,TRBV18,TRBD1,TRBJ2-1,TGTGCCAGCTTCCCGGGACAGGGGTACAATGAGCAGTTCTTC,CASFPGQGYNEQFF
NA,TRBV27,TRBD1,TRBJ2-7,TGTGCCAGCAGTTCCCAGACAGGGGAGCAGTACTTC,CASSSQTGEQYF
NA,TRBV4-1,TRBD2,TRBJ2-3,TGCGCCAGCAGCCAATCGGCTAGCGGGAGGGCCCCGGATACGCAGTATTTT,CASSQSASGRAPDTQYF
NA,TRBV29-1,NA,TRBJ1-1,TGCAGCGTTGAAAGGACAGCCATGAACACTGAAGCTTTCTTT,CSVERTAMNTEAFF
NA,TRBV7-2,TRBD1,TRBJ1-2,TGTGCCAGCAGCTTAGAGGTGACAGGGGAATATGGCTACACCTTC,CASSLEVTGEYGYTF
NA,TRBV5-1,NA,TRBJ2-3,TGCGCCAGCAGCGGGATGGAGGAGAAGGGCACAGATACGCAGTATTTT,CASSGMEEKGTDTQYF
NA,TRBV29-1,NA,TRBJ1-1,TGCAGCGTTGCATACCGGGACTTGAACACTGAAGCTTTCTTT,CSVAYRDLNTEAFF
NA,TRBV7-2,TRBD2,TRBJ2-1,TGTGCCAGCAGCTTACGGACTAGCGGGAGGGCCGGAAGTTACAATGAGCAGTTCTTC,CASSLRTSGRAGSYNEQFF
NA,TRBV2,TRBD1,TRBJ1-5,TGTGCCAGCAGCTCGACAGGGGCCAATCAGCCCCAGCATTTT,CASSSTGANQPQHF
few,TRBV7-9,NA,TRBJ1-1,TGTGCCAGCAGCTTAGAACCAGGGCAGAACACTGAAGCTTTCTTT,CASSLEPGQNTEAFF
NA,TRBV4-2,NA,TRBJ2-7,TGTGCCAGCAGCGTTCGGGACAGCGAGCGGGGGAGCTCCTACGAGCAGTACTTC,CASSVRDSERGSSYEQYF
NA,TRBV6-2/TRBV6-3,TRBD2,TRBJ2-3,TGTGCCAGCAGCCAACTAGCGGGCCCCACAGATACGCAGTATTTT,CASSQLAGPTDTQYF
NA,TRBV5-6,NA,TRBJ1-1,TGTGCCAGCAGCTTGGAGGCAGGGTTAGGACAAGCTTTCTTT,CASSLEAGLGQAFF
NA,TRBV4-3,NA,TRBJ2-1,TGCGCCAGCAGCCAACAATGGGACAACCCCGCTACCTACAATGAGCAGTTCTTC,CASSQQWDNPATYNEQFF
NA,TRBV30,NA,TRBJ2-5,TGTGCCTGGTCCCCCAGCGTGGAGACCCAGTACTTC,CAWSPSVETQYF
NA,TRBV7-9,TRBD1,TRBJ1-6,TGTGCCAGCAGACCCGGGACAGGCCAACGGGGCTCACCCCTCCACTTT,CASRPGTGQRGSPLHF